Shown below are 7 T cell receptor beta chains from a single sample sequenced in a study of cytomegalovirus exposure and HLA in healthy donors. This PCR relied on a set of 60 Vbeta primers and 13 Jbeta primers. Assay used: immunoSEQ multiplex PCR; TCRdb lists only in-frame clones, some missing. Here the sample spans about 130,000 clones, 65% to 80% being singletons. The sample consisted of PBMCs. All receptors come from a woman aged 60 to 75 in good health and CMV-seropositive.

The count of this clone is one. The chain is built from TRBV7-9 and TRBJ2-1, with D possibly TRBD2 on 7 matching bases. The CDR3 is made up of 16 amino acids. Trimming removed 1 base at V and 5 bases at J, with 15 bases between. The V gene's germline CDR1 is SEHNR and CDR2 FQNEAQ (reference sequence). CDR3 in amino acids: CASSLVGRGGDNEQFF. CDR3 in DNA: TGTGCCAGCAGCTTAGTGGGTAGAGGGGGGGACAATGAGCAGTTCTTC.

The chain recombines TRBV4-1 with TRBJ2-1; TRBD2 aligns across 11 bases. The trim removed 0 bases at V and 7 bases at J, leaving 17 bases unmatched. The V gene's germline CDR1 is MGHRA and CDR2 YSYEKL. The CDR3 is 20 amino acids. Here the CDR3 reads CASSQDRIAGGRYSGNEQFF. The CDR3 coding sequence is TGCGCCAGCAGCCAAGATCGAATAGCGGGGGGGCGATATTCCGGGAATGAGCAGTTCTTC.

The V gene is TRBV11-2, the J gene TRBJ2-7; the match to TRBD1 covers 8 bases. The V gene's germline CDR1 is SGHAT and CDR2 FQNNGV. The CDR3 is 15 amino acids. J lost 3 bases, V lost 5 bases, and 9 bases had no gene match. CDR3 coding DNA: TGTGCCAGCAGCCACAAGACACAGGGGGTCTACGAGCAGTACTTC. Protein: CASSHKTQGVYEQYF.

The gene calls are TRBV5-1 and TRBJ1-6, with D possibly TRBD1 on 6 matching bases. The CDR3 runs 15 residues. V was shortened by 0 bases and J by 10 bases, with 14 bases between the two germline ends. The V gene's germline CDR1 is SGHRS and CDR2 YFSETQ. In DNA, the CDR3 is TGCGCCAGCAGCTTGGAGGGGGTCCGAGGATCACCCCTCCACTTT. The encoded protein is CASSLEGVRGSPLHF.

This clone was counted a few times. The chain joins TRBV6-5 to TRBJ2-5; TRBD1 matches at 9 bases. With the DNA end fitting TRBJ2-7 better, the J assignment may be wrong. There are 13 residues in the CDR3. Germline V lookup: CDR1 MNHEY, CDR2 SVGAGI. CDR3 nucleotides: TGTGCCAGCATGGGACAGGGATCCTACGAGCAGTACTTC. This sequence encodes CASMGQGSYEQYF.

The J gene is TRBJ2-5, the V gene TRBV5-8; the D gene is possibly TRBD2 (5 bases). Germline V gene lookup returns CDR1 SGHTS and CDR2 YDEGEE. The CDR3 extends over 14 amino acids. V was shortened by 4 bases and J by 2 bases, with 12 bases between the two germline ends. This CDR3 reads CASSRTRGQETQYF. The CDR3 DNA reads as TGTGCCAGCAGCCGAACCCGGGGACAAGAGACCCAGTACTTC.

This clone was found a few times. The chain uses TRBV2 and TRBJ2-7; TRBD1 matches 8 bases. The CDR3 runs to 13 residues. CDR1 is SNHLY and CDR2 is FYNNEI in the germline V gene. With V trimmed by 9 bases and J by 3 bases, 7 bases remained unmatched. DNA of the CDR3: TGTGCCAGTGCGGGACAGGCCAGCTACGAGCAGTACTTC. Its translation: CASAGQASYEQYF.